The present TCR beta chain was sequenced within a study of blood T cell repertoires in COVID-19. Overall study: The samples span acute and convalescent COVID-19 from the United States, Italy and Spain. PBMCs, B-cell-depleted T cells, or T cells provided the cDNA or gDNA that made up the material.

This clone came up once. Authors' analysis steps: The authors estimated nucleated cell counts from reference gene primer amplification. TCRdb keeps only in-frame clones here, not all; method: immunoSEQ multiplex PCR. V and J calls and clone size are as listed in that table; D and trimming were resolved from the DNA. The table lists roughly 63,000 clones, around nine tenths of them singletons. In germline, CDR1 is SNHLY, CDR2 FYNNEI. This CDR3 contains 13 residues. Trimming shortened V by 4 bases and J by 1 base, and 6 bases separated the two germline ends. The genes are TRBV2 and TRBJ2-3, with D perhaps TRBD2 (6 bases). The source of this sequence is a human donor in a cohort sampled during active COVID-19. Material for sequencing was peripheral blood. CDR3 region: CASSGEGTDTQYF. In nucleotides, the CDR3 is TGTGCCAGCAGTGGGGAGGGCACAGATACGCAGTATTTT.